The 15 T cell receptor beta chains given below trace back to one sample, sequenced in a study of blood T cell repertoires in COVID-19. Produced via immunoSEQ multiplex PCR; TCRdb's table is partial and in-frame only. The profile shows 120,000 or so clones, almost 80% of them singletons. The sequencing input was peripheral blood. These receptors originate from a human donor in a cohort sampled during active COVID-19.

The V call is TRBV7-8, the J call TRBJ2-7; 8 bases map to TRBD2. The CDR3 length is 17 residues. Germline CDR1 is SGHVS and CDR2 is FQNEAQ. V lost 4 bases and J lost 2; bases outside the gene matches: 13. The CDR3 DNA reads TGTGCCAGCAGCTCGCCTGTAGCGGGAAGGTCACCCTACGAGCAGTACTTC. Protein: CASSSPVAGRSPYEQYF.

V gene TRBV6-2 or TRBV6-3 combines with J gene TRBJ2-7; 9 bases fit TRBD1. This CDR3 comprises 16 residues. Germline trimming cut 5 bases from V and 2 bases from J; bases unmatched to any gene: 10. Germline CDR1 and CDR2: MNHEY and SVGEGT. CDR3 amino acids: CASSPLRQGGPYEQYF. The DNA for the CDR3 is TGTGCCAGCAGTCCCCTTCGACAGGGGGGACCCTACGAGCAGTACTTC.

For this clone: Mismatch with germline at one junction end may stem from a read error. The chain links TRBV7-9 to TRBJ2-7; maybe TRBD1 (5 bases). Germline V gene lookup returns CDR1 SEHNR and CDR2 FQNEAQ (reference sequence). The CDR3 is 12 residues long. As DNA, the CDR3 is TGTGCCAGCAGCTTAGAAATGACAGTGACAAACTTC. Translating gives CASSLEMTVTNF.

This chain links TRBV11-2 with TRBJ2-2, with D perhaps matching TRBD1 (7 bases). Germline-derived CDR1 and CDR2 are SGHAT and FQNNGV. Trimming cost V 1 base and J 7 bases, with 10 bases left between them. The CDR3 contains 14 residues. The CDR3 nucleotides read TGTGCCAGCAGCTTAGGCAGGGGGGTCGGGGAGCTGTTTTTT. Translating gives CASSLGRGVGELFF. Full variable domain (missing parts from reference TRBV11-2 and TRBJ2-2): EAGVAQSPRYKIIEKRQSVAFWCNPISGHATLYWYQQILGQGPKLLIQFQNNGVVDDSQLPKDRFSAERLKGVDSTLKIQPAKLEDSAVYLCASSLGRGVGELFFGEGSRLTVL.

This chain links TRBV5-4 with TRBJ1-1; D gene uncertain. The germline V gene has CDR1 SGHNT and CDR2 YYREEE (reference sequence). V lost 4 bases and J lost 0, with 7 bases in between. The CDR3 covers 13 residues. The CDR3 DNA follows: TGTGCCAGCAGCGGAGGGATGAACACTGAAGCTTTCTTT. Its protein is CASSGGMNTEAFF. The full variable domain, completed using reference TRBV5-4 and TRBJ1-1, is ETGVTQSPTHLIKTRGQQVTLRCSSQSGHNTVSWYQQALGQGPQFIFQYYREEENGRGNFPPRFSGLQFPNYSSELNVNALELDDSALYLCASSGGMNTEAFFGQGTRLTVV.

This chain connects TRBV6-2 or TRBV6-3 to TRBJ2-3, with 7 bases identical to TRBD2. The junction had 12 bases not matched to a gene; V was cut back by 5 bases and J by 4 bases. The CDR3 totals 16 residues. The germline V gene encodes CDR1 MNHEY and CDR2 SVGEGT. The CDR3 loop reads CASSRLSGMGADTQYF. The CDR3, as DNA: TGTGCCAGCAGTCGATTGAGCGGGATGGGGGCAGATACGCAGTATTTT.

The chain joins TRBV4-3 to TRBJ2-2; weak D call: TRBD1 (5 bases). Germline V gene sequence: CDR1 LGHNA, CDR2 YSLEER. The CDR3 spans 16 residues. V gave up 2 bases and J gave up 5 bases, with 15 bases separating them. The CDR3 sequence is CASSQQAQGRTGELFF. The CDR3 region has the DNA TGCGCCAGCAGCCAACAGGCGCAGGGTAGGACCGGGGAGCTGTTTTTT.

The chain uses TRBV7-9 and TRBJ2-1; 11 bases line up with TRBD1. The V gene end was trimmed by 5 bases and the J gene end by 1 base; junction bases not matched to a gene: 4. The CDR3 totals 16 residues. The germline gives CDR1 SEHNR, CDR2 FQNEAQ (reference sequence). In DNA form, the CDR3 reads TGTGCCAGCAGCCACGGACAGGGGGCTTCCTACAATGAGCAGTTCTTC. It translates to CASSHGQGASYNEQFF.

The V call is TRBV5-1, the J call TRBJ1-2, with D unclear. V lost 0 bases and J 5 bases, leaving 23 bases between the germline ends. Per the germline V gene, CDR1 is SGHRS and CDR2 is YFSETQ. CDR3 length: 18 amino acids. DNA for the CDR3: TGCGCCAGCAGCTTGGCCAGGCTTGGATCTACCTTTTGGTATGGCTACACCTTC. Residues: CASSLARLGSTFWYGYTF.

The chain has TRBV19 and TRBJ1-5; 10 bases line up with TRBD1. The V gene's germline CDR1 is LNHDA and CDR2 SQIVND (reference sequence). Germline trimming cut 1 base from V and 7 bases from J; bases unmatched to any gene: 7. CDR3 size: 16 residues. CDR3 in DNA: TGTGCCAGTAGTATAGCCCCGGGACAGGGGTTCCAGCCCCAGCATTTT. Its translation is CASSIAPGQGFQPQHF.

This chain joins TRBV9 and TRBJ1-3; a weak D match, TRBD1 (5 bases). Germline V gene lookup returns CDR1 SGDLS and CDR2 YYNGEE. The V and J ends lost 4 bases and 1 base respectively, with 12 bases between them. This CDR3 contains 15 residues. The CDR3 bases are TGTGCCAGCAGCCCAGGGATAGTTTCTGGAAACACCATATATTTT. Protein: CASSPGIVSGNTIYF.

The CDR3 region has the DNA TGTGCCACCACAACTAGCGGGGGTTTGAAGACCCAGTACTTC. Its protein is CATTTSGGLKTQYF. The chain combines TRBV19 with TRBJ2-5; TRBD2 matches at 11 bases. With V trimmed by 10 bases and J by 6 bases, 10 bases remained unmatched. The germline gives CDR1 LNHDA, CDR2 SQIVND (reference sequence). There are 14 residues in the CDR3.

This chain uses TRBV7-3 with TRBJ2-1; D gene unclear. In germline, CDR1 is SGHTA, CDR2 FQGTGA. This CDR3 is 14 amino acids long. V was shortened by 2 bases and J by 2 bases, with 7 bases between the two germline ends. The chain's CDR3 is CASSLRGPYNEQFF. For the CDR3, the DNA is TGTGCCAGCAGCTTACGTGGCCCCTACAATGAGCAGTTCTTC.

V usage is TRBV2 and J usage is TRBJ1-1; the D gene is possibly TRBD1 (6 bases). V gave up 6 bases and J gave up 2 bases, with 16 bases separating them. The CDR3 is 15 residues long. The germline V gene encodes CDR1 SNHLY and CDR2 FYNNEI. The CDR3 region has the DNA TGTGCCAGCAGCGAACAGGGAACCTTAAACACTGAAGCTTTCTTT. Protein product: CASSEQGTLNTEAFF.

The chain couples TRBV3-1 (or the pseudogene TRBV3-2) to TRBJ2-7, with 13 bases that match TRBD2. Trimming cost V 4 bases and J 6 bases; bases outside gene matches: 6. This CDR3 spans 15 amino acids. Germline V lookup: CDR1 LGHDT, CDR2 YNNKEL (reference sequence). CDR3 sequence: CASSPGLAGKGEQYF. DNA for the CDR3: TGTGCCAGCAGCCCGGGACTAGCGGGGAAAGGCGAGCAGTACTTC.